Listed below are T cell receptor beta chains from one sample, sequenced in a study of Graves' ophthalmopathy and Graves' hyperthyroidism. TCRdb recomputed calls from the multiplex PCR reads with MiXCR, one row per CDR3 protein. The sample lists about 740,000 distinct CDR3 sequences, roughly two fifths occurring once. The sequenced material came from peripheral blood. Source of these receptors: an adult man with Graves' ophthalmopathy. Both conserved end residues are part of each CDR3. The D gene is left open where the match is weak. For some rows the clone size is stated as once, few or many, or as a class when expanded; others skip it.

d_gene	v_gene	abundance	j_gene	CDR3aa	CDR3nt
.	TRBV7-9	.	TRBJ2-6	CASSVTGGPGANVLTF	TGTGCCAGCAGCGTAACCGGGGGACCTGGGGCCAACGTCCTGACTTTC
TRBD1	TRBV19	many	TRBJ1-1	CASSARTGGIPEAFF	TGTGCCAGTAGTGCACGGACAGGGGGTATACCTGAAGCTTTCTTT
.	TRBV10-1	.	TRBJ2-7	CASSGRCEQYF	TGCGCCAGCTCAGGACGTTGCGAGCAGTACTTC
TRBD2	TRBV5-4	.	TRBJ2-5	CASTSGLAGEETQYF	TGTGCCAGCACCTCGGGACTAGCGGGGGAAGAGACCCAGTACTTC
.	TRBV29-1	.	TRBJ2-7	CSVEGASYEQYF	TGCAGCGTTGAGGGGGCGAGCTACGAGCAGTACTTC
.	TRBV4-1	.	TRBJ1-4	CASHPRRGRDEKLFF	TGCGCCAGTCATCCTCGTCGGGGGCGGGATGAAAAACTGTTTTTT
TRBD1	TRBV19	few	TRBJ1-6	CASRGDRGASPLHF	TGTGCCAGTAGAGGGGACAGGGGAGCTTCACCCCTCCACTTT
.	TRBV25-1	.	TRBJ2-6	CASSYTGPPGANVLTF	TGTGCCAGCAGTTATACAGGGCCCCCTGGGGCCAACGTCCTGACTTTC
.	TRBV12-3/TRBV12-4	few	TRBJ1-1	CASSSWDGTPGTEAFF	TGTGCCAGCAGTTCCTGGGACGGAACTCCAGGTACTGAAGCTTTCTTT
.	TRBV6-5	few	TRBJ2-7	CASTTTIGRNPYEQYF	TGTGCCAGCACCACCACGATTGGACGGAATCCCTACGAGCAGTACTTC
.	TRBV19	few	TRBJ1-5	CASKASGGSGQPQHF	TGTGCCAGTAAGGCCTCAGGCGGTAGTGGTCAGCCCCAGCATTTT
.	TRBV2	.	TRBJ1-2	CASRKRGTSDPYGYTF	TGTGCCAGCAGAAAAAGGGGAACGTCGGACCCCTATGGCTACACCTTC
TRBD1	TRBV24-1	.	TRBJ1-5	CASRDRDRGNQPQHF	TGTGCCAGCAGAGACCGGGACAGGGGTAATCAGCCCCAGCATTTT
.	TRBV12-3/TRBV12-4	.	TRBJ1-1	CASTLQGTNTEAFF	TGTGCCAGCACCCTACAGGGAACGAACACTGAAGCTTTCTTT
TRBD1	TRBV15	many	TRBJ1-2	CATSRVSWDSLLTNYGYTF	TGTGCCACCAGCAGAGTATCTTGGGACAGCCTCCTTACTAACTATGGCTACACCTTC
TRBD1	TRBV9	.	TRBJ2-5	CASSASPGQGARETQYF	TGTGCCAGCAGCGCCTCCCCGGGACAGGGGGCGCGGGAGACCCAGTACTTC
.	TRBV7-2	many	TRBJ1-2	CASSLVSDYGYTF	TGTGCCAGCAGCTTAGTGTCCGACTATGGCTACACCTTC
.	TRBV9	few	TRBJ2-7	CASSQDPGRPEQYF	TGTGCCAGCAGCCAAGATCCGGGGAGACCCGAGCAGTACTTC
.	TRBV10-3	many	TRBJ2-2	CAISGASGELFF	TGTGCCATCAGCGGGGCATCCGGGGAGCTGTTTTTT
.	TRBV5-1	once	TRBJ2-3	CASSPGTHTLADTQYF	TGCGCCAGCAGCCCCGGGACTCACACCCTGGCCGATACGCAGTATTTT
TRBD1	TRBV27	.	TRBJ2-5	CASSPGTGEYF	TGTGCCAGCAGTCCCGGGACAGGGGAGTACTTC
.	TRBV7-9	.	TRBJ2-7	CASSQVRLSYRTPYEQYF	TGTGCCAGCAGCCAAGTCCGCCTTTCGTACAGGACCCCGTACGAGCAGTACTTC
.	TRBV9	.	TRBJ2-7	CASSATGWSVEQYF	TGTGCCAGCAGCGCAACGGGTTGGTCGGTCGAGCAGTACTTC
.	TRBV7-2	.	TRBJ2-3	CASSPEGPRTDTQYF	TGTGCCAGCAGCCCAGAGGGACCCCGCACAGATACGCAGTATTTT
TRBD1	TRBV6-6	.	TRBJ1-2	CASSYIWGQDDGYTF	TGTGCCAGCAGTTACATATGGGGACAGGATGATGGCTACACCTTC
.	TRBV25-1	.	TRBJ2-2	CASSYSTLNTGELFF	TGTGCCAGCAGTTACTCGACCTTGAACACCGGGGAGCTGTTTTTT
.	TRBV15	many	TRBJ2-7	CATSTDNYEQYF	TGTGCCACCAGCACGGACAACTACGAGCAGTACTTC
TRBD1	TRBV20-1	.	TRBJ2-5	CSARDRDTQETQYF	TGCAGTGCTAGGGACAGGGACACCCAAGAGACCCAGTACTTC
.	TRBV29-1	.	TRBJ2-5	CSVDRETQYF	TGCAGCGTTGACCGGGAGACCCAGTACTTC
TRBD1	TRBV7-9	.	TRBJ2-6	CASSSTGGDSGANVLTF	TGTGCCAGCAGCTCGACAGGGGGCGACTCTGGGGCCAACGTCCTGACTTTC
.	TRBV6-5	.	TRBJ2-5	CASSHPGTKKETQYF	TGTGCCAGCAGCCACCCAGGCACTAAAAAGGAGACCCAGTACTTC
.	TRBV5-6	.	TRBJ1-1	CASSLGNAEAFF	TGTGCCAGCAGCCTGGGGAACGCTGAAGCTTTCTTT
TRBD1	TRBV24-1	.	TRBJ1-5	CASSYSGQGPPSTAQHF	TGTGCCAGCAGTTACTCGGGACAGGGCCCTCCGAGTACGGCCCAGCATTTT